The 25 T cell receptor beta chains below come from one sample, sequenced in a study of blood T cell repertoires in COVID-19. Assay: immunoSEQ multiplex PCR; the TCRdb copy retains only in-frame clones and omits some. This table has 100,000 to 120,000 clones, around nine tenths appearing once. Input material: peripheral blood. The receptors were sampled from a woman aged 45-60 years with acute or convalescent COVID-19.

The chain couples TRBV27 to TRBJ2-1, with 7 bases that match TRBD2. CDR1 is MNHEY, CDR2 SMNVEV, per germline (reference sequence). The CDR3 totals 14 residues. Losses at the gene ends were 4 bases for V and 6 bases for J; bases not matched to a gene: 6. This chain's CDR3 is CASSWTSSGNEQFF. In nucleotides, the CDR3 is TGTGCCAGCAGTTGGACTAGTTCGGGCAATGAGCAGTTCTTC.

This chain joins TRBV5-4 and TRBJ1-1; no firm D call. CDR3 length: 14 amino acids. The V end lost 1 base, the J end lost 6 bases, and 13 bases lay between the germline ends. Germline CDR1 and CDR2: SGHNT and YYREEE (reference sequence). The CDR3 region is CASSLTSTDSEAFF. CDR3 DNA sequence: TGTGCCAGCAGCTTGACAAGTACGGACTCTGAAGCTTTCTTT.

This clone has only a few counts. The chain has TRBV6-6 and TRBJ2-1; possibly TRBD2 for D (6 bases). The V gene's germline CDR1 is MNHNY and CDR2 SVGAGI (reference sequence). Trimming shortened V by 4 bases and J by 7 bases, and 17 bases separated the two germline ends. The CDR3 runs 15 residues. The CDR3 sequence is CASSSELAGGNEQFF. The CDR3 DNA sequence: TGTGCCAGCAGTTCCGAACTAGCCGGGGGAAATGAGCAGTTCTTC.

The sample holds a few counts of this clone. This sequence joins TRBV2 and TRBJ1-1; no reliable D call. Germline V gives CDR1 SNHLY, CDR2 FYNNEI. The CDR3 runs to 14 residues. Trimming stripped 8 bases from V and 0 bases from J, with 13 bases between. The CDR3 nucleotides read TGTGCCAGCGGGCGGGAAAATTTGAACACTGAAGCTTTCTTT. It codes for CASGRENLNTEAFF. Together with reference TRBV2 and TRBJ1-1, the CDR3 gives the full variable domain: EPEVTQTPSHQVTQMGQEVILRCVPISNHLYFYWYRQILGQKVEFLVSFYNNEISEKSEIFDDQFSVERPDGSNFTLKIRSTKLEDSAMYFCASGRENLNTEAFFGQGTRLTVV.

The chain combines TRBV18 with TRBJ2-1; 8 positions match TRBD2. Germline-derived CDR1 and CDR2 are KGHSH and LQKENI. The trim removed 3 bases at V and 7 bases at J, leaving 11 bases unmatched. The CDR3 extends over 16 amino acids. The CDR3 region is CASSPLSGGPGNEQFF. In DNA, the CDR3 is TGTGCCAGCTCACCTCTGTCGGGAGGGCCGGGTAATGAGCAGTTCTTC.

CDR3 nucleotide sequence: TGTGCCAGCAGCCCGGATTGGGCTAGCGGGAGAAATGAGCAGTTCTTC. Residues: CASSPDWASGRNEQFF. The chain links TRBV3-1 (or the pseudogene TRBV3-2) to TRBJ2-1, with 10 bases that match TRBD2. V dropped 4 bases and J dropped 7; count of bases not matched to a gene: 10. CDR3 size: 16 residues. Germline assignment: CDR1 LGHDT and CDR2 YNNKEL (reference sequence).

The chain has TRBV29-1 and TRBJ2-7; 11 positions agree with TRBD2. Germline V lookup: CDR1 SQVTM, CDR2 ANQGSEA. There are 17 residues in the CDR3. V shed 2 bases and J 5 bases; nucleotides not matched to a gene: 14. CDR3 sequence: CSVERKAVAGGPHEQYF. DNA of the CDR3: TGCAGCGTTGAAAGGAAGGCGGTAGCGGGAGGGCCCCACGAGCAGTACTTC.

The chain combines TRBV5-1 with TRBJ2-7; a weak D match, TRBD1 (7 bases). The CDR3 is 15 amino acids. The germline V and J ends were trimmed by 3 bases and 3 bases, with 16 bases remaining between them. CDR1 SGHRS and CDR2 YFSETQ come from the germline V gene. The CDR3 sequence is CASSYGQEGIYEQYF. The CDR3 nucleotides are TGCGCCAGCAGCTACGGACAGGAGGGGATCTACGAGCAGTACTTC.

Here the CDR3 DNA reads TGTGCCAGCAGCCACAGCGGGAGGATATACGAGCAGTACTTC. Protein product: CASSHSGRIYEQYF. The rearrangement joins TRBV14 to TRBJ2-7; 9 bases are shared with TRBD2. The J segment lost 4 bases and the V segment lost 3 bases, leaving 4 bases of the junction unmatched. The CDR3 has 14 amino acids. Germline values: CDR1 SGHDN, CDR2 FVKESK.

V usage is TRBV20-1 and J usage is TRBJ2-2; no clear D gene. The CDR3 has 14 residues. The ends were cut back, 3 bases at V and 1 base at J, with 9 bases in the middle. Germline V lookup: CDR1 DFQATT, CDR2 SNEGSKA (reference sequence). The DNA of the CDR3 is TGCAGTGCTAGTAAACAGAGGAACACCGGGGAGCTGTTTTTT. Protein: CSASKQRNTGELFF.

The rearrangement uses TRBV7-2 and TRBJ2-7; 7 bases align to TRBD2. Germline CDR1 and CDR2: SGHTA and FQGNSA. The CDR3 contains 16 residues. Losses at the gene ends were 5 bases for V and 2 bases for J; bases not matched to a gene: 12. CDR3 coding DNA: TGTGCCAGCAGCAGGCTTGGGAGCGGGACCCCCTACGAGCAGTACTTC. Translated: CASSRLGSGTPYEQYF.

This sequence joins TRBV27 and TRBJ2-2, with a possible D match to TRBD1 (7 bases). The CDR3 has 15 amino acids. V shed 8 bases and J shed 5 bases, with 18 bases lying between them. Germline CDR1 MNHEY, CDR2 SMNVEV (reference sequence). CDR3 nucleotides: TGTGCCAGCGGACGACAGGCAGGGGGGACCGGGGAGCTGTTTTTT. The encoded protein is CASGRQAGGTGELFF.

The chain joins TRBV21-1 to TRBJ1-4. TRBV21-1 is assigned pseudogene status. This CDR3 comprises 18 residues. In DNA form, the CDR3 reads TGTGCCTCGTCCGAACATCATCCGGGAACCTCTCGGCGAGAAAAACTGTTTTTT. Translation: CASSEHHPGTSRREKLFF.

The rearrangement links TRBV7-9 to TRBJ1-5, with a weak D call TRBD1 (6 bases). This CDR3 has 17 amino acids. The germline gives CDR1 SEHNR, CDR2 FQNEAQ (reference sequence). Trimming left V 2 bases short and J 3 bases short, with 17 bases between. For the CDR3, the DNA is TGTGCCAGCAGCTTATCAGTGGGGGCGGAAAACAATCAGCCCCAGCATTTT. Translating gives CASSLSVGAENNQPQHF.

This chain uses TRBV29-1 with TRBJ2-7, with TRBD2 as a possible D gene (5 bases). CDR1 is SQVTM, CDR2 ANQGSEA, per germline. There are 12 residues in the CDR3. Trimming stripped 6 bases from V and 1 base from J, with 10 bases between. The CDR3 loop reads CSVRGGSYEQYF. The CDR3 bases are TGCAGCGTCCGCGGAGGATCCTACGAGCAGTACTTC.

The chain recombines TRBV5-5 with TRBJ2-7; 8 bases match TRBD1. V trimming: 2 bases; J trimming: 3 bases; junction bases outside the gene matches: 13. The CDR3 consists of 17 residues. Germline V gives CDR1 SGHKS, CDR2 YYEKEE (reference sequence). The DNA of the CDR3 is TGTGCCAGCAGCTTCACTACACCGGGACAGGTGGGCTACGAGCAGTACTTC. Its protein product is CASSFTTPGQVGYEQYF. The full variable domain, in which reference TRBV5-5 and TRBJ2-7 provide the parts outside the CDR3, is DAGVTQSPTHLIKTRGQQVTLRCSPISGHKSVSWYQQVLGQGPQFIFQYYEKEERGRGNFPDRFSARQFPNYSSELNVNALLLGDSALYLCASSFTTPGQVGYEQYFGPGTRLTVT.

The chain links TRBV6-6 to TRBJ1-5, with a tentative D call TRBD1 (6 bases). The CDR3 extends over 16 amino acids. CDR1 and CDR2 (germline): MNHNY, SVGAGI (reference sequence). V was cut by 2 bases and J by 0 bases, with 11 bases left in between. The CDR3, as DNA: TGTGCCAGCAGTTACCGTGGACAGCTTAGCAATCAGCCCCAGCATTTT. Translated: CASSYRGQLSNQPQHF.

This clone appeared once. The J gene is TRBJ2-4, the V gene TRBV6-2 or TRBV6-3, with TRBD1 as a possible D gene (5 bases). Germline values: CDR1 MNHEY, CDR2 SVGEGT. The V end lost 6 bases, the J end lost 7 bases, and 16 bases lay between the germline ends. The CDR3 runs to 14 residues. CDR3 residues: CASSPRVSQNIQYF. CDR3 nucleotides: TGTGCCAGCAGCCCCAGGGTGAGTCAGAACATTCAGTACTTC.

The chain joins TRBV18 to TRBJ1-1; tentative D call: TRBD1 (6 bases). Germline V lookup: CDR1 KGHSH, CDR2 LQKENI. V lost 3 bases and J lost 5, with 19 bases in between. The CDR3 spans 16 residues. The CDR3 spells CASSPSLQGLQTEAFF. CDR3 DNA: TGTGCCAGCTCACCTTCCCTACAGGGTTTGCAGACTGAAGCTTTCTTT. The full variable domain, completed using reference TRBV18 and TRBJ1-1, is NAGVMQNPRHLVRRRGQEARLRCSPMKGHSHVYWYRQLPEEGLKFMVYLQKENIIDESGMPKERFSAEFPKEGPSILRIQQVVRGDSAAYFCASSPSLQGLQTEAFFGQGTRLTVV.

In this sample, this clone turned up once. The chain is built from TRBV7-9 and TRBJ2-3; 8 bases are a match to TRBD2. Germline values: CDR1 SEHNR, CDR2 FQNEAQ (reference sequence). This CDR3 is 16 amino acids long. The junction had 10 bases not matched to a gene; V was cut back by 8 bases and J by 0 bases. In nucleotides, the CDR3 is TGTGCCAGCCCGAGTTCTAGCGGGCTTAGCACAGATACGCAGTATTTT. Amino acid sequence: CASPSSSGLSTDTQYF.

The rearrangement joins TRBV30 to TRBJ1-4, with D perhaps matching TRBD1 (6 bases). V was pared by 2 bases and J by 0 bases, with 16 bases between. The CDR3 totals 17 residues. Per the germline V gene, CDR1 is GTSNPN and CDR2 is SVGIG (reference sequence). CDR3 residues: CAWSRGQSGATNEKLFF. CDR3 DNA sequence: TGTGCCTGGAGTCGTGGACAGTCCGGGGCAACTAATGAAAAACTGTTTTTT.

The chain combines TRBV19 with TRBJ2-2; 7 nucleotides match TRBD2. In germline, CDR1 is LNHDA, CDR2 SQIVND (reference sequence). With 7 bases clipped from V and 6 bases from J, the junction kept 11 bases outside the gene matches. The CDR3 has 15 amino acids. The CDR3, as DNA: TGTGCCAGTAACCCACGTACGGGGGGTGCCGGGGAGCTGTTTTTT. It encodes CASNPRTGGAGELFF.

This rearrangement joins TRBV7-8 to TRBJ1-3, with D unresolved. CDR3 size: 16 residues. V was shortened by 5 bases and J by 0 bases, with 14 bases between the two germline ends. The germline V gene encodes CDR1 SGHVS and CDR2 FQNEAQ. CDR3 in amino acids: CASSSSRETSGNTIYF. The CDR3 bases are TGTGCCAGCAGCAGCTCCCGGGAGACCTCTGGAAACACCATATATTTT.

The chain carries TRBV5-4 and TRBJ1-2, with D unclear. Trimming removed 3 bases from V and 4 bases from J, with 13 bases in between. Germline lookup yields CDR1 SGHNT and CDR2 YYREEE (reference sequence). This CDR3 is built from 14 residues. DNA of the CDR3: TGTGCCAGCAGCTATTCCGGGTCCAGCTATGGCTACACCTTC. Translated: CASSYSGSSYGYTF.

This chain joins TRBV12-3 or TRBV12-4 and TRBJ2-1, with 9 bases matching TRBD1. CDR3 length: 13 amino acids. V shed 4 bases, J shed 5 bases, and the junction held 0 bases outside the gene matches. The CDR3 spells CASSWTGDNEQFF. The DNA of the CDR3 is TGTGCCAGCAGTTGGACAGGGGACAATGAGCAGTTCTTC.